The rows below give T cell receptor beta chains drawn from one sample of a study of technical replicates of blood from a few donors. Data came from immunoSEQ multiplex PCR; TCRdb stores just in-frame clones and leaves some out. The sample lists under 90,000 clones, just under 95% occurring once. What was sequenced was T cells isolated from PBMCs. Receptors were obtained from a human donor in good health. Both conserved end residues are part of each CDR3. The order of the fields is V gene, J gene, D gene, CDR3 protein, CDR3 DNA. A D gene is named only where the DNA matches it firmly.

TRBV5-1,TRBJ2-2,TRBD1,CASSFATGATGELFF,TGCGCCAGCAGCTTTGCGACAGGGGCAACCGGGGAGCTGTTTTTT
TRBV4-1,TRBJ2-1,TRBD2,CASSRGTSGSIEQFF,TGCGCCAGCAGCCGAGGGACTAGCGGGAGTATTGAGCAGTTCTTC
TRBV9,TRBJ1-1,NA,CASSAVDTEAFF,TGTGCCAGCAGCGCCGTCGACACTGAAGCTTTCTTT
TRBV7-9,TRBJ2-7,NA,CASSFGGTSYEQYF,TGTGCCAGCAGCTTTGGGGGGACCTCCTACGAGCAGTACTTC
TRBV19,TRBJ2-5,NA,CASSPVKGSGETQYF,TGTGCCAGCAGCCCGGTGAAGGGGTCCGGGGAGACCCAGTACTTC
TRBV9,TRBJ1-2,NA,CASTPAANYRVEGYTF,TGTGCCAGCACCCCGGCTGCCAATTACAGGGTAGAGGGCTACACCTTC
TRBV5-8,TRBJ2-5,NA,CASSLGLLETQYF,TGTGCCAGCAGCTTAGGACTTCTAGAGACCCAGTACTTC
TRBV6-1,TRBJ1-2,NA,CASSEEGIRKGYTF,TGTGCCAGCAGTGAAGAGGGGATTCGGAAGGGCTACACCTTC
TRBV5-1,TRBJ1-4,TRBD1,CASSPNPGTGREKLFF,TGCGCCAGCAGCCCTAACCCCGGGACAGGGAGGGAAAAACTGTTTTTT
TRBV7-6,TRBJ1-3,TRBD1,CASSLEAGTGYVTIYF,TGTGCCAGCAGCTTAGAGGCTGGGACAGGGTATGTCACCATATATTTT
TRBV6-5,TRBJ2-4,NA,CASGSTSNGKNIQYF,TGTGCCAGCGGCTCAACTAGTAATGGCAAAAACATTCAGTACTTC